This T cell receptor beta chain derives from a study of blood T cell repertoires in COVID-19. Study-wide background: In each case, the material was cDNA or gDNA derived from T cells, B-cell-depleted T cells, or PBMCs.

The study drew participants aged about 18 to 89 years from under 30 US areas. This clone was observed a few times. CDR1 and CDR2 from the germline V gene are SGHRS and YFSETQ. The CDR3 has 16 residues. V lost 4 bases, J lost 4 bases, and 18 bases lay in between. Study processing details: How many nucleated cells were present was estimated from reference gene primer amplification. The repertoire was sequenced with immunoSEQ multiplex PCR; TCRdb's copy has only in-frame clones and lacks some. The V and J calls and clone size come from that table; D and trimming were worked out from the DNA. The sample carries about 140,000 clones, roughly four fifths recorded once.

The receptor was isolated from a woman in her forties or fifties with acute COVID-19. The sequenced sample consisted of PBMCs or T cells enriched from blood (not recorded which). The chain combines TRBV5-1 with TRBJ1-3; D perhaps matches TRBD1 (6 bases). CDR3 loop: CASSPEPGVAGNTIYF. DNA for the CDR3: TGCGCCAGCAGCCCCGAGCCAGGGGTGGCAGGAAACACCATATATTTT.